These T cell receptor beta chains were read from a single sample in a study of cytomegalovirus exposure and HLA in healthy donors. Profiling relied on immunoSEQ multiplex PCR, and the TCRdb table lists in-frame clones only, not all of them. Among 150,000 to 200,000 clones listed, around 80% were seen once. Sequencing was carried out using PBMCs. The receptors come from a woman aged 60 to 75 in good health and CMV-seropositive. The conserved cysteine and the conserved F or W are not part of the CDR3 here. D genes are given only for firm matches.

v_gene: TRBV6-6
d_gene: TRBD2
j_gene: TRBJ2-3
CDR3aa: ASSYSASGSTDTQY

v_gene: TRBV2
d_gene: .
j_gene: TRBJ2-3
CDR3aa: ASSDWPDTQY

v_gene: TRBV5-8
d_gene: .
j_gene: .
CDR3aa: ASNLYEQY

v_gene: TRBV4-2
d_gene: .
j_gene: TRBJ2-1
CDR3aa: ASSQVSGEQF

v_gene: TRBV5-4
d_gene: .
j_gene: TRBJ1-2
CDR3aa: ASSSPVDSYGYT

v_gene: TRBV6-1
d_gene: .
j_gene: TRBJ1-6
CDR3aa: ASSEVQGISPLH

v_gene: TRBV7-2
d_gene: TRBD1
j_gene: TRBJ2-7
CDR3aa: ASSKGQGNYEQY

v_gene: TRBV7-8
d_gene: .
j_gene: TRBJ1-6
CDR3aa: ASSGQFDSPLH

v_gene: TRBV27
d_gene: .
j_gene: TRBJ1-2
CDR3aa: ASSFTANYGYT

v_gene: TRBV28
d_gene: .
j_gene: TRBJ1-1
CDR3aa: ASSLKGRVSEAF

v_gene: TRBV7-3
d_gene: .
j_gene: TRBJ2-2
CDR3aa: ASSLDSRRPGELF

v_gene: TRBV30
d_gene: .
j_gene: TRBJ1-2
CDR3aa: AWRSAGNYGYT

v_gene: TRBV6-4
d_gene: TRBD2
j_gene: TRBJ2-6
CDR3aa: ASSLAGDGANVLT

v_gene: TRBV7-6
d_gene: .
j_gene: .
CDR3aa: ASSLGSRDASYEQY

v_gene: TRBV7-9
d_gene: .
j_gene: TRBJ1-1
CDR3aa: SSSLRSQGRAEAF

v_gene: TRBV7-9
d_gene: TRBD1
j_gene: TRBJ1-1
CDR3aa: ASSHPAGGAGTEAF

v_gene: TRBV6-1
d_gene: .
j_gene: TRBJ2-5
CDR3aa: ASSEVSQHGSRQY

v_gene: TRBV9
d_gene: TRBD1
j_gene: TRBJ1-5
CDR3aa: ASSVSGTGDQPQH

v_gene: TRBV11-2
d_gene: TRBD1
j_gene: TRBJ2-7
CDR3aa: ASSLDRGEQY

v_gene: TRBV10-3
d_gene: .
j_gene: TRBJ2-5
CDR3aa: AIRPDGKETQY

v_gene: TRBV5-1
d_gene: .
j_gene: TRBJ2-3
CDR3aa: ASSLVGRGGTDTQY

v_gene: TRBV7-2
d_gene: .
j_gene: TRBJ2-1
CDR3aa: ASSLRSGVADSRNNEQF

v_gene: TRBV28
d_gene: TRBD1
j_gene: TRBJ1-4
CDR3aa: ASSPGQGFEKLF

v_gene: TRBV30
d_gene: .
j_gene: TRBJ1-5
CDR3aa: AWSGGQGHQPQH

v_gene: TRBV9
d_gene: .
j_gene: TRBJ1-1
CDR3aa: ASSVVDRPLDTEAF

v_gene: TRBV28
d_gene: .
j_gene: TRBJ1-1
CDR3aa: ASSLIVSGILNTEAF

v_gene: TRBV7-8
d_gene: TRBD1
j_gene: TRBJ2-1
CDR3aa: ASGDENRGYNEQF

v_gene: TRBV18
d_gene: .
j_gene: TRBJ2-7
CDR3aa: ASSPTSEEQY

v_gene: TRBV30
d_gene: .
j_gene: TRBJ1-2
CDR3aa: AWTPTGSNYGYT

v_gene: TRBV27
d_gene: TRBD2
j_gene: .
CDR3aa: ASSPLAEGAYEQY

v_gene: TRBV15
d_gene: .
j_gene: TRBJ1-2
CDR3aa: ATSREAAVNYGYT